Listed below are T cell receptor beta chains from one sample, sequenced in a study of metastatic and nonmetastatic thyroid tumors. TCRdb re-called the PCR reads via MiXCR. The sample has around 20,000 clones, around 30% seen once. Input material: blood. The receptors were sampled from a female donor with papillary thyroid cancer or a benign thyroid nodule (not recorded which). Some clones in this sample may be carry-over from other donors' samples. The CDR3 runs from the conserved cysteine through the conserved F or W. D genes are given only for firm matches. Expanded clones get a size class; other rows say once, few or many, or leave the size out.

J gene,D gene,V gene,CDR3 length,clone size,CDR3 DNA,CDR3 protein
TRBJ1-2,TRBD1,TRBV20-1,11,medium-sized,TGCACCCTAGGGGACAGTTTTGGCTACACCTTC,CTLGDSFGYTF
TRBJ2-1,TRBD2,TRBV4-2,16,many,TGTGCCAGCAGCCAACCTAGCGGGAGGGCCACCCATAAGCAGTTCTTC,CASSQPSGRATHKQFF
TRBJ1-2,TRBD1,TRBV6-2/TRBV6-3,14,medium-sized,TGTGCCAGCATGGGACAGGGCGTCTACTATGGCTACACCTTC,CASMGQGVYYGYTF
TRBJ2-7,TRBD1,TRBV4-1,14,NA,TGCGCCAGCAGCCGGGGACAGGGAACATACGAGCAGTACTTC,CASSRGQGTYEQYF
TRBJ2-7,NA,TRBV30,12,NA,TGTGCCTGGAGTGTAAATCGGGACGAGCAGTACTTC,CAWSVNRDEQYF
TRBJ2-1,TRBD2,TRBV10-3,20,many,TGTGCCATCAGTGACCGACACCCTGGACTAGCGGGAGGGCCGGGCAATGAGCAGTTCTTC,CAISDRHPGLAGGPGNEQFF
TRBJ1-5,TRBD1,TRBV4-1,16,NA,TGCGCCAGCAGCCAGGGCCAGGGGGCGCCGGGTCAGCCCCAGCATTTT,CASSQGQGAPGQPQHF
TRBJ1-6,NA,TRBV5-1,13,medium-sized,TGCGCCAGCAGCTTGCTGGAGCACTCACCCCTCCACTTT,CASSLLEHSPLHF
TRBJ2-7,TRBD2,TRBV6-6,16,many,TGTGCCAGCAGTTACCCTCTAGCGGGAGTACTGTACGAGCAGTACTTC,CASSYPLAGVLYEQYF
TRBJ1-1,TRBD1,TRBV2,14,many,TGTGCCAGCACCAGGACAGGGGGGAACACTGAAGCTTTCTTT,CASTRTGGNTEAFF
TRBJ1-3,TRBD1,TRBV11-2,16,many,TGTGCCAGCAGCGTCCTGGGGACAGGGGTTGGAAACACCATATATTTT,CASSVLGTGVGNTIYF
TRBJ1-4,NA,TRBV18,16,NA,TGTGCCAGCTCACCAAAAGGCAGGGGAGGGGATGAAAAACTGTTTTTT,CASSPKGRGGDEKLFF
TRBJ2-3,NA,TRBV6-5,14,few,TGTGCCAGCAGTTACTCAACGTTAATAGATACGCAGTATTTT,CASSYSTLIDTQYF
TRBJ2-1,TRBD2,TRBV9,15,many,TGTGCCAGCAGCGTAGTAGCGGGGGGGTACAATGAGCAGTTCTTC,CASSVVAGGYNEQFF
TRBJ1-5,NA,TRBV7-6,15,many,TGTGCCAGCAGCTTACCGACGGGAGGCAATCAGCCCCAGCATTTT,CASSLPTGGNQPQHF
TRBJ2-3,NA,TRBV29-1,14,NA,TGCAGCGTTGAAGGGCGGGGAAGCACAGATACACAGTATTTT,CSVEGRGSTDTQYF
TRBJ2-1,NA,TRBV6-1,12,medium-sized,TGTGCCAGCAGTGAATTCGGGAATGAGCAGTTCTTC,CASSEFGNEQFF
TRBJ1-1,NA,TRBV6-1,12,medium-sized,TGTGCCAGCAGTGGCAGGAACACTGAAGCTTTCTTT,CASSGRNTEAFF
TRBJ2-3,NA,TRBV7-9,12,many,TGTGCCAGCAGCTTAGGGATAAATACGCAGTATTTT,CASSLGINTQYF
TRBJ2-7,TRBD1,TRBV12-3/TRBV12-4,14,few,TGTGCCAGCAGTTTCACCGGGACAGCCTACGAGCAGTACTTC,CASSFTGTAYEQYF
TRBJ1-6,NA,TRBV28,14,NA,TGTGCCAGCAGTTTAGACGGGAGTAGTTCACCCCTCCACTTT,CASSLDGSSSPLHF
TRBJ2-3,TRBD1,TRBV11-2,16,NA,TGTGCCAGCAGCTCGGAACAGGGGCTAACTACAGATACGCAGTATTTT,CASSSEQGLTTDTQYF
TRBJ1-2,NA,TRBV4-3,17,medium-sized,TGCGCCAGCAGCCAAGAGAGCCTACGGGACTCCTACTATGGCTACACCTTC,CASSQESLRDSYYGYTF
TRBJ2-7,NA,TRBV6-1,15,few,TGTGCCAGCAGTGAAGGGGAGACAGCTATCTACGAGCAGTACTTC,CASSEGETAIYEQYF
TRBJ2-3,TRBD1,TRBV20-1,15,many,TGCAGTGCTAGGAGCGGACAGGGGGCGACAGATACGCAGTATTTT,CSARSGQGATDTQYF
TRBJ2-5,TRBD1,TRBV15,15,many,TGTGCCACCAGCACACCGGGACAGGGGACCGAGACCCAGTACTTC,CATSTPGQGTETQYF
TRBJ1-6,NA,TRBV9,16,many,TGTGCCAGCAGCGTAGACGGTTTATCCTATAATTCACCCCTCCACTTT,CASSVDGLSYNSPLHF
TRBJ1-2,NA,TRBV7-9,13,many,TGTGCCAGCAGCTTAGCGTCCGGGGCTGGCTACACCTTC,CASSLASGAGYTF
TRBJ1-5,TRBD1,TRBV2,16,many,TGTGCCAGCAGTGATCGGGACAGTTTTAGCAATCAGCCCCAGCATTTT,CASSDRDSFSNQPQHF
TRBJ2-7,TRBD2,TRBV29-1,14,many,TGCAGCGTTGTCACTAGCGGGAGTAGGTACGAGCAGTACTTC,CSVVTSGSRYEQYF